This T cell receptor beta chain was profiled in a study of blood T cell repertoires in COVID-19. The table came from immunoSEQ multiplex PCR; TCRdb's copy has only in-frame clones and leaves some out. The data show roughly 46,000 clones, 88% seen once. The CDR3 spans 15 residues. V lost 7 bases, J lost 4 bases, and 19 bases lay in between. Germline V gene lookup returns CDR1 MDHEN and CDR2 SYDVKM. The chain couples TRBV28 to TRBJ1-2; D is unclear. The origin of this receptor is a man aged 50 or older with active COVID-19. Sequenced: peripheral blood. The CDR3 region is CASNVAQSNPYGYTF. Here the CDR3 DNA reads TGTGCCAGCAATGTCGCACAATCGAACCCCTATGGCTACACCTTC.